These T cell receptor beta chains were read from a single sample in a study of T cell repertoires in cytomegalovirus infection. TCRdb reanalysed the reads using MiXCR and keeps one entry per CDR3 protein. Of roughly 570,000 distinct CDR3 sequences listed, almost 40% are singletons. These receptors lack a known antigen. Here the sequenced sample was cultured PBMCs, taken from culture after CMV antigen stimulation. These receptors were taken from a human donor in good health (CMV status not recorded). Some clones in this sample may be carry-over from other donors' samples. The CDR3 runs from the conserved cysteine through the conserved F or W. D genes are given only for firm matches. Rows give clone size only sometimes, using once, few, many, or a class for an expanded clone.

d_gene,abundance,j_gene,v_gene,len,CDR3aa,CDR3nt
NA,few,TRBJ1-1,TRBV6-5,15,CASSYFGERDTEAFF,TGTGCCAGCAGTTACTTCGGCGAGCGGGACACTGAAGCTTTCTTT
NA,NA,TRBJ2-7,TRBV7-8,16,CASSFRRDTGTYEQYF,TGTGCCAGCAGCTTCCGCCGGGACACGGGAACCTACGAGCAGTACTTC
NA,NA,TRBJ2-7,TRBV10-2,15,CASSEGGQASYEQYF,TGCGCCAGCAGTGAGGGTGGGCAGGCGTCCTACGAGCAGTACTTC
TRBD1,NA,TRBJ2-3,TRBV6-1,14,CASSWGQGTDTQYF,TGTGCCAGCAGTTGGGGACAGGGAACAGATACGCAGTATTTT
TRBD2,few,TRBJ2-7,TRBV11-2,13,CASSRALAGEQYF,TGTGCCAGCAGCAGAGCCCTAGCGGGCGAGCAGTACTTC
NA,once,TRBJ2-3,TRBV27,18,CASTLMGTGLRSTDTQYF,TGTGCCAGCACGCTTATGGGGACGGGGCTGCGGTCCACAGATACGCAGTATTTT
NA,NA,TRBJ1-5,TRBV6-1,13,CASREQINQPQHF,TGTGCTTCGCGCGAACAGATCAATCAGCCCCAGCATTTT
TRBD1,NA,TRBJ1-2,TRBV19,16,CASSMGQISFNYGYTF,TGTGCCAGTAGTATGGGACAGATCAGTTTTAACTATGGCTACACCTTC
NA,NA,TRBJ1-2,TRBV12-3/TRBV12-4,13,CASSPTSGDGYTF,TGTGCCAGCAGTCCAACTTCAGGGGATGGCTACACCTTC
TRBD2,NA,TRBJ2-1,TRBV4-3,15,CASSLSGRDIGEQFF,TGCGCCAGCAGCCTAAGCGGGAGGGACATTGGTGAGCAGTTCTTC
TRBD1,few,TRBJ1-2,TRBV7-2,15,CASSSSGTASYGYTF,TGTGCCAGCAGCTCCTCCGGGACAGCATCCTATGGCTACACCTTC
NA,NA,TRBJ2-1,TRBV7-6,16,CASSLSYGAIYNEQFF,TGTGCCAGCAGCTTATCGTACGGGGCGATCTACAATGAGCAGTTCTTC
NA,NA,TRBJ2-7,TRBV20-1,14,CSAGEDGGPYEQYF,TGCAGTGCTGGAGAGGACGGGGGACCCTACGAGCAGTACTTC